Many counts were recorded for the clone carrying this T cell receptor (beta chain). TCRdb recomputed calls from the 5' RACE reads with MiXCR, one row per CDR3 protein. The sample lists about 61,000 distinct CDR3 sequences; around 30% were seen once. The specimen was tumor-infiltrating naive CD4+ T cells sorted from the breast tumor. As for subset: naive CD4+ T cells, CD4+CD45RA+CD25-. This clonotype was sampled from a female donor with breast cancer.

CDR3 region: CASSVWGTEAFF. The CDR3 DNA is TGTGCCAGCAGCGTTTGGGGCACTGAAGCTTTCTTT. This sequence joins TRBV11-2 and TRBJ1-1; D unresolved. Germline loops: CDR1 SGHAT, CDR2 FQNNGV. The CDR3 has 12 residues. V lost 5 bases and J 4 bases, leaving 8 bases between the germline ends. Based on the CDR3 plus reference TRBV11-2 and TRBJ1-1, the full variable domain is EAGVAQSPRYKIIEKRQSVAFWCNPISGHATLYWYQQILGQGPKLLIQFQNNGVVDDSQLPKDRFSAERLKGVDSTLKIQPAKLEDSAVYLCASSVWGTEAFFGQGTRLTVV.